The present TCR beta chain was sequenced within a study of cytotoxic CD8 clonotypes in ibrutinib-treated CLL. Study outcomes and limitations: Clonality grew at ibrutinib response; at progression, it decreased back toward baseline. Sustained-remission and progressing patients had unequal sampling times. Clonotypes that were public were uncommon, and they contracted or stayed stable on treatment. Baseline clonality exceeded age-matched healthy donors and tracked circulating CD8+ T-cell counts.

TCRdb's copy holds only in-frame clones and misses some; the assay was immunoSEQ multiplex PCR. In the table there are around 53,000 clones, approximately 50% of which are singletons. Germline CDR1 and CDR2: SGHAT and FQNNGV. The CDR3 has 14 amino acids. The V segment lost 6 bases and the J segment 4 bases; nucleotides outside the gene matches: 8. For this clone: No antigen is known for it.

The source is a human donor with chronic lymphocytic leukemia. This chain links TRBV11-2 with TRBJ2-7; 8 bases are a match to TRBD1. Sequencing was performed on PBMCs, taken at disease progression, from a patient treated with ibrutinib. CDR3 region: CASSVSGGKYEQYF. The CDR3 nucleotides are TGTGCCAGCAGTGTCTCAGGGGGCAAGTACGAGCAGTACTTC.